The rows below give T cell receptor beta chains drawn from one sample of a study of cytomegalovirus exposure and HLA in healthy donors. Some clones are missing from TCRdb's copy, which holds only in-frame ones; the method was immunoSEQ multiplex PCR. The repertoire holds over 150,000 clones, with around 80% as singletons. Sequencing input: PBMCs. The receptor set was obtained from a male donor in good health and CMV-seronegative. CDR3s include the opening cysteine and the closing phenylalanine or tryptophan. Fields, in order: J gene, V gene, CDR3 length, clone size, CDR3 protein. Clone size, where shown, is once, few, many, or a class for clones that have expanded.

TRBJ2-2 TRBV11-2 13 NA CASSPRGSGELFF
TRBJ2-7 TRBV25-1 14 NA CASSPRTVSYEQYF
TRBJ1-6 TRBV7-3 12 NA CASSNTGRNLHF
TRBJ2-5 TRBV9 15 NA CASSAGLAGFETQYF
TRBJ2-7 TRBV27 13 NA CASSFSSSYEQYF
TRBJ2-1 TRBV5-4 16 NA CASSLGGGGTYNEQFF
TRBJ1-1 TRBV27 16 once CASSRQGGVSNTEAFF
TRBJ2-7 TRBV7-9 16 few CASSATGLRGSYEQYF
TRBJ1-2 TRBV25-1 12 once CASSGNRGGYTF
TRBJ1-2 TRBV9 14 NA CASSVVPDREGYTF
TRBJ2-1 TRBV4-1 14 few CASMRGGKDNEQFF
TRBJ1-5 TRBV28 15 few CASSFGGLRDQPQHF
TRBJ1-6 TRBV10-3 14 NA CAISEVKQGSPLHF
TRBJ2-3 TRBV9 15 NA CASSPEGMDRDTQYF
TRBJ1-1 TRBV4-2 14 few CASSRQGANTEAFF
TRBJ2-5 TRBV5-1 15 NA CASSLASSGTGEQYF
TRBJ2-5 TRBV7-9 14 once CASSLNRAGETQYF
TRBJ2-7 TRBV5-1 13 NA CASSVTGSYEQYF
TRBJ2-5 TRBV7-3 16 NA CASSLSGVRDQETQYF
TRBJ1-5 TRBV7-9 15 NA CASSTGQEYNQPQHF
TRBJ1-6 TRBV6-5 14 NA CASSYNRGNSPLHF
TRBJ2-5 TRBV6-5 15 NA CASRAHKGASETQYF
TRBJ2-4 TRBV2 18 NA CASVSHRTSGILKNIQYF